This entry lists 17 T cell receptor beta chains sequenced from one sample in a study of blood T cell repertoires in COVID-19. TCRdb's copy holds only in-frame clones and misses some; the assay was immunoSEQ multiplex PCR. The table has tens of thousands of clones, 77% seen once. Sequencing was done on a sample of peripheral blood. The receptor source for this set is a human donor with active or convalescent COVID-19. The donor label of this sample is uncertain.

CDR3 nucleotide sequence: TGTGCCAGCAGCTTAGTTTCTAGCGGGGGCAGGAGGGAGCTGTTTTTT. Translation gives CASSLVSSGGRRELFF. The chain links TRBV7-2 to TRBJ2-2; 10 nucleotides agree with TRBD2. J was trimmed by 9 bases and V by 1 base; bases with no gene match: 8. This CDR3 contains 16 residues. Germline V gene lookup returns CDR1 SGHTA and CDR2 FQGNSA.

The chain joins TRBV14 to TRBJ2-5, with a weak D call TRBD2 (5 bases). This CDR3 region has 16 residues. V lost 0 bases and J 9 bases, leaving 20 bases between the germline ends. Germline V lookup: CDR1 SGHDN, CDR2 FVKESK. CDR3 sequence (DNA): TGTGCCAGCAGCCAAGAAGGAATGGGAGTTAAGAGGTCCCAGTACTTC. Protein: CASSQEGMGVKRSQYF. Using reference TRBV14 and TRBJ2-5 for the parts outside the CDR3, the full variable domain is EAGVTQFPSHSVIEKGQTVTLRCDPISGHDNLYWYRRVMGKEIKFLLHFVKESKQDESGMPNNRFLAERTGGTYSTLKVQPAELEDSGVYFCASSQEGMGVKRSQYFGPGTRLLVL.

The genes are TRBV5-1 and TRBJ1-5; D is undetermined. Trimming took off 4 bases at V and 5 bases at J, with 10 bases between the two ends. This CDR3 region has 13 residues. The germline V gene has CDR1 SGHRS and CDR2 YFSETQ. The CDR3 loop is CASSLMSDQPQHF. The CDR3 nucleotides read TGCGCCAGCAGCCTCATGTCGGATCAGCCCCAGCATTTT.

The CDR3 nucleotides are TGTGCCAGCAGCGCCGGGACTGCCGCCAGTACGCAGTATTTT. Its protein is CASSAGTAASTQYF. This chain connects TRBV7-2 to TRBJ2-3, with TRBD2 as a possible D gene (6 bases). The CDR3 covers 14 residues. Between the trimmed V and J ends, which lost 5 bases and 8 bases, there was a span of 17 bases. CDR1 is SGHTA, CDR2 FQGNSA, per germline.

The chain has TRBV27 and TRBJ1-4; 8 bases line up with TRBD1. The length of the CDR3 is 15 residues. The ends lost 4 bases at V and 3 bases at J; junction bases unmatched: 4. Germline V gives CDR1 MNHEY, CDR2 SMNVEV (reference sequence). CDR3 sequence (DNA): TGTGCCAGCAGTTCGTACAGGGGGGCTAATGAAAAACTGTTTTTT. Its protein is CASSSYRGANEKLFF.

The V gene is TRBV9, the J gene TRBJ2-1, with D perhaps TRBD1 (7 bases). The germline V and J ends were trimmed by 0 bases and 6 bases, with 16 bases remaining between them. CDR3 length: 16 amino acids. Germline V lookup: CDR1 SGDLS, CDR2 YYNGEE. CDR3 nucleotides: TGTGCCAGCAGCGTAGGCGGGGACAGCCAGGCCAATGAGCAGTTCTTC. It translates to CASSVGGDSQANEQFF. The full variable domain, in which reference TRBV9 and TRBJ2-1 provide the parts outside the CDR3, is DSGVTQTPKHLITATGQRVTLRCSPRSGDLSVYWYQQSLDQGLQFLIQYYNGEERAKGNILERFSAQQFPDLHSELNLSSLELGDSALYFCASSVGGDSQANEQFFGPGTRLTVL.

This clone was counted ten times or more. The chain employs TRBV5-4 and TRBJ1-2, with 10 bases lining up with TRBD1. The J segment lost 12 bases and the V segment lost 1 base, leaving 15 bases of the junction unmatched. CDR1 is SGHNT, CDR2 YYREEE, per germline (reference sequence). This CDR3 spans 16 amino acids. DNA for the CDR3: TGTGCCAGCAGCTTGATGATTGGGACAGGGGTCGATCTGGACACCTTC. Translated: CASSLMIGTGVDLDTF.

This chain joins TRBV11-3 and TRBJ2-2; maybe TRBD2 (5 bases). Trimming shortened V by 4 bases and J by 4 bases, and 13 bases separated the two germline ends. CDR3 length: 15 residues. CDR1 and CDR2 from the germline V gene are SGHNT and YENEEA. The CDR3, as DNA: TGTGCCAGCAGCTCTCATCGGGCGGGCACCGGGGAGCTGTTTTTT. It codes for CASSSHRAGTGELFF. Full variable domain (missing parts from reference TRBV11-3 and TRBJ2-2): EAGVVQSPRYKIIEKKQPVAFWCNPISGHNTLYWYLQNLGQGPELLIRYENEEAVDDSQLPKDRFSAERLKGVDSTLKIQPAELGDSAVYLCASSSHRAGTGELFFGEGSRLTVL.

This clone appeared once. This chain uses TRBV7-2 with TRBJ2-3; TRBD2 matches 13 bases. The CDR3 length is 17 residues. V dropped 3 bases and J dropped 5; count of bases not matched to a gene: 8. CDR1 and CDR2 (germline): SGHTA, FQGNSA. CDR3 sequence reads: CASSFGLAGAHGDTQYF. The CDR3, as DNA: TGTGCCAGCAGCTTCGGACTAGCGGGAGCTCACGGAGATACGCAGTATTTT.

V and J are TRBV2 and TRBJ1-1, with TRBD1 matching 11 bases. Per the germline V gene, CDR1 is SNHLY and CDR2 is FYNNEI. The CDR3 is 16 residues long. The J segment lost 3 bases and the V segment lost 3 bases, leaving 6 bases of the junction unmatched. CDR3 DNA sequence: TGTGCCAGCAGTGACCTGGACAGGGGGCGAGACACTGAAGCTTTCTTT. Residues: CASSDLDRGRDTEAFF.

The chain combines TRBV14 with TRBJ1-1; D perhaps matches TRBD1 (5 bases). CDR3 length: 14 amino acids. Germline CDR1 and CDR2: SGHDN and FVKESK. Trimming removed 3 bases from V and 5 bases from J, with 13 bases in between. CDR3 amino acids: CASSQQGGRTEAFF. The CDR3 coding sequence is TGTGCCAGCAGCCAGCAGGGAGGGAGGACTGAAGCTTTCTTT. The variable domain in full, with the rest retrieved from reference TRBV14 and TRBJ1-1, is EAGVTQFPSHSVIEKGQTVTLRCDPISGHDNLYWYRRVMGKEIKFLLHFVKESKQDESGMPNNRFLAERTGGTYSTLKVQPAELEDSGVYFCASSQQGGRTEAFFGQGTRLTVV.

The chain is built from TRBV10-3 and TRBJ2-3, with TRBD2 matching over 7 bases. The CDR3 runs to 15 residues. CDR1 is ENHRY, CDR2 SYGVKD, per germline. Trimming took 8 bases from V and 2 from J; bases not matched to a gene: 10. The CDR3 reads CAISERGDSTDTQYF. The CDR3 DNA is TGTGCCATCTCTGAACGGGGGGACTCCACAGATACGCAGTATTTT.

V is TRBV27 and J is TRBJ2-7, with 7 bases that match TRBD2. With V trimmed by 2 bases and J by 4 bases, 2 bases remained unmatched. CDR3 length equals 13 residues. Germline V CDR1 and CDR2: MNHEY, SMNVEV (reference sequence). The CDR3 protein is CASSLGGGYEQYF. The CDR3 nucleotides are TGTGCCAGCAGTTTAGGGGGGGGGTACGAGCAGTACTTC.

V gene TRBV28 combines with J gene TRBJ1-1; perhaps TRBD1 as D (5 bases). Looked up from germline, CDR1 is MDHEN and CDR2 is SYDVKM. CDR3 size: 18 residues. Trimming shortened V by 2 bases and J by 3 bases, and 22 bases separated the two germline ends. CDR3 DNA: TGTGCCAGCAGTTTAGTATTTGATCGGGGGAGTCAGGACACTGAAGCTTTCTTT. It encodes CASSLVFDRGSQDTEAFF.

The chain carries TRBV5-6 and TRBJ2-1; TRBD2 agrees at 7 bases. V shed 4 bases, J shed 5 bases, and the junction held 6 bases outside the gene matches. Germline V lookup: CDR1 SGHDT, CDR2 YYEEEE. The CDR3 has 14 amino acids. This CDR3 is CASSRTRRDNEQFF. In DNA, the CDR3 is TGTGCCAGCAGCCGGACTAGAAGGGACAATGAGCAGTTCTTC.

The DNA for the CDR3 is TGTGCCAGCAGTCCCCGCGCGACAGGGACGTATAGCAATCAGCCCCAGCATTTT. The encoded protein is CASSPRATGTYSNQPQHF. This sequence joins TRBV27 and TRBJ1-5; 7 nucleotides align to TRBD1. Looked up from germline, CDR1 is MNHEY and CDR2 is SMNVEV (reference sequence). The V segment lost 5 bases and the J segment 0 bases; nucleotides outside the gene matches: 13. The CDR3 runs 18 residues.

The chain carries TRBV10-3 and TRBJ1-1; D is perhaps TRBD1 (5 bases). The germline V gene encodes CDR1 ENHRY and CDR2 SYGVKD. V was cut by 4 bases and J by 1 base, with 13 bases left in between. The CDR3 has 15 residues. The CDR3 here is CAISGVGLGNTEAFF. CDR3 sequence (DNA): TGTGCCATCAGTGGGGTGGGACTCGGGAACACTGAAGCTTTCTTT.